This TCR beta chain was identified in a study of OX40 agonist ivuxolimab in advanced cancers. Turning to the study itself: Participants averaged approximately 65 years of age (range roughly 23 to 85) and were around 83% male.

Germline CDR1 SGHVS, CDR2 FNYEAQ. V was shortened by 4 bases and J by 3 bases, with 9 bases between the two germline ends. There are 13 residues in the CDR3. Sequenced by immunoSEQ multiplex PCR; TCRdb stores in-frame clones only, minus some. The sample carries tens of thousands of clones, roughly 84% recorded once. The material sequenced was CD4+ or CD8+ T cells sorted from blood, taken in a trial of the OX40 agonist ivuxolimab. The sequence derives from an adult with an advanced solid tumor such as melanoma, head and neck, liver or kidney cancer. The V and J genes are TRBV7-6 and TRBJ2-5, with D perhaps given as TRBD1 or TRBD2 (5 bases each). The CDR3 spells CASSSGAKETQYF. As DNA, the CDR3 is TGTGCCAGCAGCTCCGGGGCCAAAGAGACCCAGTACTTC.